The 17 T cell receptor beta chains below all came from one sample that was sequenced in a study of early T cells in non-severe SARS-CoV-2 infection. TCRdb reprocessed the 5' RACE reads with MiXCR, giving one entry per CDR3 protein. The sample yields tens of thousands of distinct CDR3 sequences, about 4.4% seen once. Sequencing used whole blood. All receptors derive from an adult who was a healthcare worker with PCR-confirmed SARS-CoV-2 infection or an uninfected control (not recorded which).

This clonotype occurred many times. The chain couples TRBV15 to TRBJ1-4; no definite D call. V was pared by 1 base and J by 6 bases, with 15 bases between. The CDR3 runs to 16 residues. The germline V gene encodes CDR1 LNHNV and CDR2 YYDKDF (reference sequence). For the CDR3, the DNA is TGTGCCACCAGCAGAGTCAGTAGGACCCCATATGAAAAACTGTTTTTT. This encodes CATSRVSRTPYEKLFF.

This clonotype was detected ten times or more. The CDR3 loop is CSVRAQGSRYEQYF. CDR3 nucleotide sequence: TGCAGCGTACGTGCCCAGGGGTCGCGCTACGAGCAGTACTTC. V usage is TRBV29-1 and J usage is TRBJ2-7, with D possibly matching TRBD1 (6 bases). V lost 6 bases and J lost 3, with 18 bases in between. This CDR3 has 14 amino acids. Germline CDR1 SQVTM, CDR2 ANQGSEA.

This clonotype was counted many times. V and J are TRBV27 and TRBJ2-6, with D perhaps given as TRBD1 or TRBD2 (5 bases each). Per germline, CDR1 MNHEY and CDR2 SMNVEV (reference sequence). The CDR3 length is 16 residues. Trimming left V 8 bases short and J 0 bases short, with 14 bases between. CDR3 sequence: CASRYGANSGANVLTF. CDR3 nucleotide sequence: TGTGCCAGCCGCTACGGGGCTAACTCTGGGGCCAACGTCCTGACTTTC. Full variable domain (rest looked up from reference TRBV27 and TRBJ2-6): EAQVTQNPRYLITVTGKKLTVTCSQNMNHEYMSWYRQDPGLGLRQIYYSMNVEVTDKGDVPEGYKVSRKEKRNFPLILESPSPNQTSLYFCASRYGANSGANVLTFGAGSRLTVL.

This clonotype was found many times. V and J are TRBV12-3 or TRBV12-4 and TRBJ2-7; possibly TRBD1 or TRBD2 for D (5 bases each). This CDR3 region has 19 residues. V lost 3 bases and J 0 bases, leaving 24 bases between the germline ends. The CDR3 is CASSLRSIYRDPYSYEQYF. As DNA, the CDR3 is TGTGCCAGCAGTTTGCGGAGTATCTACCGGGACCCGTACTCCTACGAGCAGTACTTC.

This clonotype turned up a few times. This chain links TRBV2 with TRBJ2-3; D call uncertain. This CDR3 is built from 19 residues. Deletions cut 7 bases from V and 0 bases from J, with 26 bases between. The germline CDR1 and CDR2 sequences are SNHLY and FYNNEI. The CDR3 protein is CASTQSMASHLSSTDTQYF. DNA of the CDR3: TGTGCCAGCACCCAATCAATGGCTTCGCACCTCTCGAGCACAGATACGCAGTATTTT.

This clonotype was seen ten or more times. V usage is TRBV7-6 and J usage is TRBJ2-5; D remains unclear. The V and J ends lost 6 bases and 0 bases respectively, with 8 bases between them. The CDR3 runs 13 residues. Per germline, CDR1 SGHVS and CDR2 FNYEAQ. The CDR3 sequence is CASSLTHQETQYF. The CDR3 bases are TGTGCCAGCAGTCTGACACACCAAGAGACCCAGTACTTC.

This clonotype was counted at least ten times. The rearrangement uses TRBV19 and TRBJ2-7; 9 bases fit TRBD1. CDR1 is LNHDA, CDR2 SQIVND, per germline (reference sequence). Germline trimming cut 4 bases from V and 4 bases from J; bases unmatched to any gene: 2. The CDR3 runs 13 residues. CDR3 sequence (DNA): TGTGCCAGTAGTACCGGGACAGGGTACGAGCAGTACTTC. Translating gives CASSTGTGYEQYF.

The V and J genes are TRBV29-1 and TRBJ1-1; the match to TRBD1 covers 7 bases. The germline gives CDR1 SQVTM, CDR2 ANQGSEA. V lost 4 bases and J lost 8; bases outside the gene matches: 10. The CDR3 length is 13 residues. The CDR3 sequence: CSVAVAVRGEAFF. DNA for the CDR3: TGCAGCGTTGCCGTGGCAGTCAGGGGGGAAGCTTTCTTT.

The chain uses TRBV15 and TRBJ2-7; 10 bases fit TRBD2. The J segment lost 4 bases and the V segment lost 3 bases, leaving 6 bases of the junction unmatched. CDR3 size: 15 residues. Germline CDR1 is LNHNV and CDR2 is YYDKDF (reference sequence). As DNA, the CDR3 is TGTGCCACCAGCAGTGCCGGGACTAGCGCTTACGAGCAGTACTTC. Amino acid sequence: CATSSAGTSAYEQYF.

This clonotype was seen more than once but under ten times. V and J are TRBV13 and TRBJ2-2, with D unclear. Germline V gene lookup returns CDR1 PRHDT and CDR2 FYEKMQ (reference sequence). This CDR3 has 13 amino acids. Trimming removed 1 base at V and 4 bases at J, with 4 bases between. This CDR3 is CASSLESTGELFF. The CDR3 nucleotides read TGTGCCAGCAGCTTAGAGTCCACCGGGGAGCTGTTTTTT.

The rearrangement joins TRBV7-2 to TRBJ2-3, with TRBD2 matching 10 bases. The trim removed 0 bases at V and 14 bases at J, leaving 8 bases unmatched. CDR1 is SGHTA, CDR2 FQGNSA, per germline. This CDR3 is built from 14 residues. CDR3 sequence (DNA): TGTGCCAGCAGCTTAGCGCCTAGCGGGGGTCTAGCGTATTTT. It codes for CASSLAPSGGLAYF.

The V call is TRBV7-9, the J call TRBJ2-2; 11 bases map to TRBD2. With V trimmed by 4 bases and J by 5 bases, 9 bases remained unmatched. The germline V gene encodes CDR1 SEHNR and CDR2 FQNEAQ (reference sequence). This CDR3 is 17 amino acids long. This chain's CDR3 is CASSYPAASGRTGELFF. The CDR3 nucleotides are TGTGCCAGCAGCTATCCGGCGGCTAGCGGGAGGACCGGGGAGCTGTTTTTT.

This clonotype was seen ten or more times. The chain employs TRBV27 and TRBJ1-1, with D maybe TRBD1 (5 bases). The CDR3 is made up of 14 amino acids. V shed 5 bases and J shed 4 bases, with 14 bases lying between them. CDR1 is MNHEY, CDR2 SMNVEV, per germline (reference sequence). The DNA of the CDR3 is TGTGCCAGCAGTATCCACCATAGGGGCACTGAAGCTTTCTTT. Its protein product is CASSIHHRGTEAFF.

In its sample, this clonotype was seen many times. The rearrangement uses TRBV2 and TRBJ1-2; D not certain. Per the germline V gene, CDR1 is SNHLY and CDR2 is FYNNEI. Deletions cut 0 bases from V and 8 bases from J, with 13 bases between. CDR3 size: 14 residues. In DNA, the CDR3 is TGTGCCAGCAGTGAAGCTGTCAGTCTTGGGGGCTACACCTTC. Protein sequence: CASSEAVSLGGYTF.

This clonotype has a handful of counts. The J gene is TRBJ2-1, the V gene TRBV3-1; a weak D match, TRBD2 (5 bases). Per germline, CDR1 LGHDT and CDR2 YNNKEL (reference sequence). V was pared by 3 bases and J by 12 bases, with 12 bases between. This CDR3 is 12 amino acids long. CDR3 DNA: TGTGCCAGCAGCCACTCGGGAATCTGGCAGTTCTTC. Translated: CASSHSGIWQFF.

The rearrangement uses TRBV5-8 and TRBJ2-7, with TRBD2 as a possible D gene (5 bases). Germline CDR1 is SGHTS and CDR2 is YDEGEE. The CDR3 is 13 amino acids. The ends were cut back, 8 bases at V and 1 base at J, with 13 bases in the middle. The CDR3 here is CASRGQDSYEQYF. In nucleotides, the CDR3 is TGTGCCAGTCGAGGGCAGGATTCCTACGAGCAGTACTTC.

This clonotype appeared a few times. The V call is TRBV20-1, the J call TRBJ1-6; unclear D gene. V was clipped by 1 base and J by 0 bases, with 10 bases between them. There are 16 residues in the CDR3. Per the germline V gene, CDR1 is DFQATT and CDR2 is SNEGSKA (reference sequence). CDR3 residues: CSARGAYSSYNSPLHF. For the CDR3, the DNA is TGCAGTGCTAGAGGGGCCTATAGCTCCTATAATTCACCCCTCCACTTT.